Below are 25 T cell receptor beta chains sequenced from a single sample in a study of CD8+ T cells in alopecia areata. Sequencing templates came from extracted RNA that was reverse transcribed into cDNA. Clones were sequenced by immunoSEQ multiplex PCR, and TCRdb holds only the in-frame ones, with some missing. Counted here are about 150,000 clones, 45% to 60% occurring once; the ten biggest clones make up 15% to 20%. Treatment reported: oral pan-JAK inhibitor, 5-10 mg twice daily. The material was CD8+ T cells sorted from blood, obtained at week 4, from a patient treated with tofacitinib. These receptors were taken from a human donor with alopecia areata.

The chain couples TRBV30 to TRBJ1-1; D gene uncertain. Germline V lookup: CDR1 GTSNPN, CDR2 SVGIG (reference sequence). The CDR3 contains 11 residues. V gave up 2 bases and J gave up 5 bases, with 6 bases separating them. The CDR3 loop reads CAWSRVTEAFF. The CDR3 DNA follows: TGTGCCTGGAGTAGGGTGACTGAAGCTTTCTTT.

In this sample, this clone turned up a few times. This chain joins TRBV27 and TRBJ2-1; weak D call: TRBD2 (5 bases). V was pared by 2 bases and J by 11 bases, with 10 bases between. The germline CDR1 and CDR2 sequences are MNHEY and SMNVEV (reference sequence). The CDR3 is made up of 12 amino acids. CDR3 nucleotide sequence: TGTGCCAGCAGTTTACCGGACTCGCAGCAGTTCTTC. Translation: CASSLPDSQQFF.

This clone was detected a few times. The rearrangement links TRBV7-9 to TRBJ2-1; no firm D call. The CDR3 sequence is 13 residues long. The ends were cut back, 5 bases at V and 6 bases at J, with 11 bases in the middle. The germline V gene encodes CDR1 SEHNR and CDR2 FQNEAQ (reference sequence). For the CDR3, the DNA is TGTGCCAGCAGCCCGGTTTTGGTCAATGAGCAGTTCTTC. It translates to CASSPVLVNEQFF.

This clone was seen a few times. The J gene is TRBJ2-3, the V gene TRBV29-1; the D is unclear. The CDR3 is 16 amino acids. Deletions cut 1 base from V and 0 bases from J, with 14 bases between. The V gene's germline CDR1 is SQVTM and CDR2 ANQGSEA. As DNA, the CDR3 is TGCAGCGTTGAAGCCCTCGAATTTGGGAGCACAGATACGCAGTATTTT. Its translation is CSVEALEFGSTDTQYF.

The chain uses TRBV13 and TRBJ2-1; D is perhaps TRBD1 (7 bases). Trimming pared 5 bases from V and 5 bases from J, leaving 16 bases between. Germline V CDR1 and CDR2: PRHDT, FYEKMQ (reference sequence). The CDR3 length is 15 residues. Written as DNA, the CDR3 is TGTGCCAGCAGCCCAGGAGGGACAGATGACAATGAGCAGTTCTTC. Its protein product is CASSPGGTDDNEQFF. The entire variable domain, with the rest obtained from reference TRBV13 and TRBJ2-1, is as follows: AAGVIQSPRHLIKEKRETATLKCYPIPRHDTVYWYQQGPGQDPQFLISFYEKMQSDKGSIPDRFSAQQFSDYHSELNMSSLELGDSALYFCASSPGGTDDNEQFFGPGTRLTVL.

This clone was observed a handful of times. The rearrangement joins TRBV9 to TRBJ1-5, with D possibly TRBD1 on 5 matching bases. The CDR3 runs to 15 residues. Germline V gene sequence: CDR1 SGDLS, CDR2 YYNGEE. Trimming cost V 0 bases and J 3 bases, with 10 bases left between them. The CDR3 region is CASSVAPDTNQPQHF. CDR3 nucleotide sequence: TGTGCCAGCAGCGTAGCTCCGGACACCAATCAGCCCCAGCATTTT.

CDR3 amino acids: CASTPGTGSRETQYF. CDR3 DNA sequence: TGTGCCAGCACTCCCGGGACAGGGAGTAGGGAGACCCAGTACTTC. This chain joins TRBV6-6 and TRBJ2-5, with 9 positions matching TRBD1. CDR3 length: 15 residues. The V segment lost 7 bases and the J segment 5 bases; nucleotides outside the gene matches: 11. The germline CDR1 and CDR2 sequences are MNHNY and SVGAGI (reference sequence).

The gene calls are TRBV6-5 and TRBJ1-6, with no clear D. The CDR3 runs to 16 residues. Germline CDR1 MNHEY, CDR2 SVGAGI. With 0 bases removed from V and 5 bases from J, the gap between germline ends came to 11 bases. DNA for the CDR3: TGTGCCAGCAGTTACTCCAGAGGATGGGATAATTCACCCCTCCACTTT. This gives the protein CASSYSRGWDNSPLHF.

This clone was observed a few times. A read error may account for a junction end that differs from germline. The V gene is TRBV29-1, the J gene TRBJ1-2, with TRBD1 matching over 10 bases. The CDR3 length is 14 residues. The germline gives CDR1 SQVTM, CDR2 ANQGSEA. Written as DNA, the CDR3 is TGCAGCGGTGAAGAGACAGGGGGCAGCTATGGCTACACCTTC. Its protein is CSGEETGGSYGYTF.

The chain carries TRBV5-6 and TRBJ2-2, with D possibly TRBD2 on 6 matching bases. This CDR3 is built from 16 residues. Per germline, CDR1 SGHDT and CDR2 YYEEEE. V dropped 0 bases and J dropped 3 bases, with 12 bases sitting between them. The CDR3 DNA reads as TGTGCCAGCAGCTTGGAAGGTGGGACTTACACCGGGGAGCTGTTTTTT. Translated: CASSLEGGTYTGELFF.

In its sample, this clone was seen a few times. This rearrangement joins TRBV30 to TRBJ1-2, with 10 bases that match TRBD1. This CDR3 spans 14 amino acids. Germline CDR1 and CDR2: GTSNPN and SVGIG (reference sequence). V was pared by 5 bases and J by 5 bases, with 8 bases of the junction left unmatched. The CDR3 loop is CAWDRDRGLYGYTF. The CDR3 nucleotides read TGTGCCTGGGATCGGGACAGGGGATTGTATGGCTACACCTTC.

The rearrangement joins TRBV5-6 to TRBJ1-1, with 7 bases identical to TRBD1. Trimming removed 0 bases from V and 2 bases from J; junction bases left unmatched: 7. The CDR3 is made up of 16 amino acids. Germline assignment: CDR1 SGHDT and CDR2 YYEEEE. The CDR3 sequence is CASSLGQGDFNTEAFF. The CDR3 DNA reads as TGTGCCAGCAGCTTGGGACAGGGCGATTTCAACACTGAAGCTTTCTTT.

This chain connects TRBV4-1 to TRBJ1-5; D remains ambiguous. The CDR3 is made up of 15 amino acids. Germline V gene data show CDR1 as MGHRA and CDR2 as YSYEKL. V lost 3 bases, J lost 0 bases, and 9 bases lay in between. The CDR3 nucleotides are TGCGCCAGCAGCCACCGACTCAATAGCAATCAGCCCCAGCATTTT. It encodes CASSHRLNSNQPQHF.

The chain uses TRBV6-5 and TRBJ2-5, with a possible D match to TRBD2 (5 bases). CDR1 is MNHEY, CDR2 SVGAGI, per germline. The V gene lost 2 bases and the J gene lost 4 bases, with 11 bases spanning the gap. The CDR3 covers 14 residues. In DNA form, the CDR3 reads TGTGCCAGCAGTTACGAGGGTACTGCAGAGACCCAGTACTTC. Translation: CASSYEGTAETQYF.

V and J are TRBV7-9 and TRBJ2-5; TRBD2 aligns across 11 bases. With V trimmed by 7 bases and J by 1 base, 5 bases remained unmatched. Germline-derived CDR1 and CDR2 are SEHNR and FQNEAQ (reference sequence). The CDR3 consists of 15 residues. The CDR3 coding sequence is TGTGCCAGCACCCTAACTAGCGGGGGCCAAGAGACCCAGTACTTC. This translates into CASTLTSGGQETQYF.

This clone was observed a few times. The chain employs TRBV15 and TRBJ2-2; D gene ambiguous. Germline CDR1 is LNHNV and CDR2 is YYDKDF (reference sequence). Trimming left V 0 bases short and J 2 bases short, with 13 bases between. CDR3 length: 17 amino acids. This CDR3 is CATSRDRTTTNTGELFF. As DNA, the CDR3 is TGTGCCACCAGCAGAGATCGAACGACAACTAACACCGGGGAGCTGTTTTTT.

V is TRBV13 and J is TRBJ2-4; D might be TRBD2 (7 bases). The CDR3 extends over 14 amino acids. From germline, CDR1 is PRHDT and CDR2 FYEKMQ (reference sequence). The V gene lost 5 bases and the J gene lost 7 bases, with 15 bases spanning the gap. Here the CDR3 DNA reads TGTGCCAGCAGCGTGAGGGGGGGCCGGAACATTCAGTACTTC. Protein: CASSVRGGRNIQYF.

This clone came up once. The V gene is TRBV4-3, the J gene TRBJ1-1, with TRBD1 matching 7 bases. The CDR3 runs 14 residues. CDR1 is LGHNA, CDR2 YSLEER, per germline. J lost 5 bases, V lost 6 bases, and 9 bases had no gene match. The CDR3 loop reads CASSPDREATEAFF. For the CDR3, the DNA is TGCGCCAGCAGTCCAGACAGGGAGGCGACTGAAGCTTTCTTT.

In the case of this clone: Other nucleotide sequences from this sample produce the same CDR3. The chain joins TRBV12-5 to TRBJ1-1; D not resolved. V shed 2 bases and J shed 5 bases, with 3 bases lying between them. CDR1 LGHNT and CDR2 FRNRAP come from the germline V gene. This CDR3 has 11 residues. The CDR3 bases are TGTGCTAGTGGTTTGCCTACTGAAGCTTTCTTT. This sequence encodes CASGLPTEAFF.

The CDR3 sequence is CASSLVRDNEQFF. DNA for the CDR3: TGCGCCAGCAGCTTGGTCAGGGACAATGAGCAGTTCTTC. V gene TRBV5-1 combines with J gene TRBJ2-1; D possibly corresponds to TRBD1 (5 bases). The CDR3 is 13 residues long. Looked up from germline, CDR1 is SGHRS and CDR2 is YFSETQ. Trimming left V 0 bases short and J 5 bases short, with 6 bases between. Filled out from reference TRBV5-1 and TRBJ2-1, the complete variable domain reads KAGVTQTPRYLIKTRGQQVTLSCSPISGHRSVSWYQQTPGQGLQFLFEYFSETQRNKGNFPGRFSGRQFSNSRSEMNVSTLELGDSALYLCASSLVRDNEQFFGPGTRLTVL.

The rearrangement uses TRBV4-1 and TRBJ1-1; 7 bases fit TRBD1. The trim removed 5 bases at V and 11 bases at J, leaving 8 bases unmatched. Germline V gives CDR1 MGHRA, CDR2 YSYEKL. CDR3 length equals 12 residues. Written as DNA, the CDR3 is TGCGCCAGCAGCTCCGCGACAGGGAGGGCTTTCTTT. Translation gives CASSSATGRAFF.

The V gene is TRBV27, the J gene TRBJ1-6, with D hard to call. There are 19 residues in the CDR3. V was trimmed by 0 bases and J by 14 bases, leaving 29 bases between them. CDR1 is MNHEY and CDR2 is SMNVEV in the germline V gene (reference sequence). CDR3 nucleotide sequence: TGTGCCAGCAGTTTATCGAGGTTCGAGGAGGCTGAGGACTCTCGAGCCCTCCACTTT. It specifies CASSLSRFEEAEDSRALHF.

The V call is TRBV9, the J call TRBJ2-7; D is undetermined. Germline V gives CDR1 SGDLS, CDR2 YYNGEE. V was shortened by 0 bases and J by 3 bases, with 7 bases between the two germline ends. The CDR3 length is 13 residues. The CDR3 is CASSVGRNYEQYF. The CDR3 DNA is TGTGCCAGCAGCGTAGGGCGGAACTACGAGCAGTACTTC.

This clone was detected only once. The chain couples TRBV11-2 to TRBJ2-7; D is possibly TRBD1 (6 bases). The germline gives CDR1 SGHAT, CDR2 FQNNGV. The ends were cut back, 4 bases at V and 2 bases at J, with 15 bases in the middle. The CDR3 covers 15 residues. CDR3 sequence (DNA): TGTGCCAGCAGCTCCAGACAGGAGCTTACCTACGAGCAGTACTTC. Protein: CASSSRQELTYEQYF.

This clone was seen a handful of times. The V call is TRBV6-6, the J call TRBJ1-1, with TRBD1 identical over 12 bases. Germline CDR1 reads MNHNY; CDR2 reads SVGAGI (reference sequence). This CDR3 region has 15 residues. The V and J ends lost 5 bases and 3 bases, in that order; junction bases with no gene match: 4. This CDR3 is CASSQGQGAYTEAFF. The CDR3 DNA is TGTGCCAGCAGTCAGGGACAGGGGGCTTACACTGAAGCTTTCTTT.